The entry below gives a single T cell receptor (beta chain) sequence along with its context. As yet, its antigen is unknown. PCR amplification relied on 60 Vbeta primers (plus 13 Jbeta primers). Sequencing was performed with immunoSEQ multiplex PCR; in TCRdb, only in-frame clones are kept and a portion is missing. The sample shows 200,000 to 250,000 clones, around 80% of them seen only once. This sample stems from a study of cytomegalovirus exposure and HLA in healthy donors. Study conclusions and caveats: No immune exposure information besides CMV serostatus was available. In an earlier analysis, productive rearrangement rates for most beta V segments clustered near 87% or 30%.

The clonotype originates from a boy aged 2 to 10 in good health and CMV-seronegative. The specimen sequenced was PBMCs.

The CDR3 DNA sequence: TGTGCCAGCAGCCCGTCCCGGGATATCTATGGCTACACCTTC. It codes for CASSPSRDIYGYTF. J is TRBJ1-2 and V is TRBV7-2; D uncertain. The CDR3 loop spans 14 amino acids. Trimming took 5 bases from V and 4 from J, leaving 14 bases between them. The germline V gene encodes CDR1 SGHTA and CDR2 FQGNSA.